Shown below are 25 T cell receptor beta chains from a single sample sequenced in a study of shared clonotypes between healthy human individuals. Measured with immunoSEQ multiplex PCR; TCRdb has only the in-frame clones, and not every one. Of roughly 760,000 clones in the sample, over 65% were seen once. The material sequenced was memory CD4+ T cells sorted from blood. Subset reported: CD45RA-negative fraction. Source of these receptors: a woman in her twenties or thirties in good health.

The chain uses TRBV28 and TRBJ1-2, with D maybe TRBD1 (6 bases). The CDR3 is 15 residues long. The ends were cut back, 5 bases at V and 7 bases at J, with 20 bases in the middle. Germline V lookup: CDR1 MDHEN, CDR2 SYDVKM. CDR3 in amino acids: CASSHRGARGGGYTF. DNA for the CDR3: TGTGCCAGCAGTCATCGGGGGGCGCGCGGAGGTGGCTACACCTTC.

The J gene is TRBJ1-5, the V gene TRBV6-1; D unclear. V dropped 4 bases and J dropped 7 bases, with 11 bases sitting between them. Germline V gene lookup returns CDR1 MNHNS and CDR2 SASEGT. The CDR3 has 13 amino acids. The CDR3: CASSVVSGQPQHF. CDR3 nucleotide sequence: TGTGCCAGCAGTGTCGTAAGCGGGCAGCCCCAGCATTTT.

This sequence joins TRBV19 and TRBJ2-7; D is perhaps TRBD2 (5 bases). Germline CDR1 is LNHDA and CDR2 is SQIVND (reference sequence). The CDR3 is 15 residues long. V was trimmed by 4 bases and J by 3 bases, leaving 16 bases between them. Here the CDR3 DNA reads TGTGCCAGTAGTACCCTAGGGAGTCTCCGCTACGAGCAGTACTTC. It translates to CASSTLGSLRYEQYF.

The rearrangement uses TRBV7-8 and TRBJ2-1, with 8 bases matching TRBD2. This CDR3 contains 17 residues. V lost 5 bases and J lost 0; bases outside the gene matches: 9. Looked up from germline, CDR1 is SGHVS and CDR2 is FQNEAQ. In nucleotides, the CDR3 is TGTGCCAGCAGCAAAACTAGCGGCACGATCTCCTACAATGAGCAGTTCTTC. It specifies CASSKTSGTISYNEQFF.

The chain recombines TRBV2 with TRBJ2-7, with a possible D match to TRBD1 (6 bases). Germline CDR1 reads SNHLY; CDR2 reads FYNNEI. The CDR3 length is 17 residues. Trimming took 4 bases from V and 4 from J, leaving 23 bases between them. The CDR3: CASSVRPPTTGAYEQYF. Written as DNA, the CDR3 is TGTGCCAGCAGTGTCAGACCCCCAACGACAGGCGCGTACGAGCAGTACTTC.

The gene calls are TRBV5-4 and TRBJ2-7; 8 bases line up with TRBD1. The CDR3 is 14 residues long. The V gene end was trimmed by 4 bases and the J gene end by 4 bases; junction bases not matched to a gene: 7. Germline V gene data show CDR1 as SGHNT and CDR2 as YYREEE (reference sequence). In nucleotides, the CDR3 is TGTGCCAGCAGCACAGGGGGGCTCGGATACGAGCAGTACTTC. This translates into CASSTGGLGYEQYF.

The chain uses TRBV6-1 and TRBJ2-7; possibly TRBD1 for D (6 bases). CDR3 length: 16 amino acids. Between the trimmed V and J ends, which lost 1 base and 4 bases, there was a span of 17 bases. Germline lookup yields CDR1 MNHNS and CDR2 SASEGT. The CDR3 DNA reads TGTGCCAGCAGTGAAGAAGTGGGCAGGGGCGTATACGAGCAGTACTTC. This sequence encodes CASSEEVGRGVYEQYF.

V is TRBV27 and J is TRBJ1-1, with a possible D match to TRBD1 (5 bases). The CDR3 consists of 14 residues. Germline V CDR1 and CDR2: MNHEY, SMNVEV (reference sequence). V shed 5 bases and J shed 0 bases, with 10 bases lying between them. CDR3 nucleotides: TGTGCCAGCAGTCCCCAGACAGTGAACACTGAAGCTTTCTTT. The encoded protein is CASSPQTVNTEAFF.

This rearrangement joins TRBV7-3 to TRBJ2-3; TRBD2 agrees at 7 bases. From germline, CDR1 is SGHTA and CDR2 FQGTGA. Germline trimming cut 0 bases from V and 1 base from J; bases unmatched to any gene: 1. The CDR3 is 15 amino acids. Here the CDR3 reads CASSLTGGRTDTQYF. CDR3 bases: TGTGCCAGCAGCTTAACGGGAGGGCGCACAGATACGCAGTATTTT.

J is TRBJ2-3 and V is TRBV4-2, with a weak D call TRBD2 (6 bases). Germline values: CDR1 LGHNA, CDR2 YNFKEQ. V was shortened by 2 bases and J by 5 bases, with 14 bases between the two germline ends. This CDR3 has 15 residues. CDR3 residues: CASSQRLGPGDTQYF. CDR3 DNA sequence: TGTGCCAGCAGCCAACGACTAGGGCCAGGAGATACGCAGTATTTT.

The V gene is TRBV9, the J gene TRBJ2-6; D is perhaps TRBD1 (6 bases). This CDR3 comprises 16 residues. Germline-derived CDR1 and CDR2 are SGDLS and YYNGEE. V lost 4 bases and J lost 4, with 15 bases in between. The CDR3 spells CASSPSAGAGANVLTF. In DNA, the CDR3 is TGTGCCAGCAGCCCATCGGCAGGGGCAGGGGCCAACGTCCTGACTTTC.

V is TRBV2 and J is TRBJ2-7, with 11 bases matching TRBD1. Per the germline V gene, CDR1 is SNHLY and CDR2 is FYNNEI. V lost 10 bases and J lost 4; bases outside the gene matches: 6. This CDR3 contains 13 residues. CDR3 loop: CATERDRGYEQYF. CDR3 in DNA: TGTGCCACCGAGAGGGACAGGGGGTACGAGCAGTACTTC.

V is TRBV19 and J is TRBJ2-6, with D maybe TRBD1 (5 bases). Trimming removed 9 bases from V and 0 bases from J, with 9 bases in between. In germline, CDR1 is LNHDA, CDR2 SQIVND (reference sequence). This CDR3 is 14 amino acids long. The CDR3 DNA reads TGTGCCAGCATCGACAGCTCTGGGGCCAACGTCCTGACTTTC. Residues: CASIDSSGANVLTF.

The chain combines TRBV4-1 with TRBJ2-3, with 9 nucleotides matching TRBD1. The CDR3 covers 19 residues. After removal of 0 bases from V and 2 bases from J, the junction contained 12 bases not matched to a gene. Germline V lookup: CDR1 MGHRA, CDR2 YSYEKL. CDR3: CASSQEDRGALPHTDTQYF. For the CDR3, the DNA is TGCGCCAGCAGCCAAGAGGACAGGGGAGCCTTACCCCACACAGATACGCAGTATTTT.

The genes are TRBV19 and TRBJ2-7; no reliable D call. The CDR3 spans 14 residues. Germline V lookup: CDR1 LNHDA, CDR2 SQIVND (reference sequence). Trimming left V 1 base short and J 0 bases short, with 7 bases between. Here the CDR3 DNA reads TGTGCCAGTAGTATAGGGGGAATCTCCTACGAGCAGTACTTC. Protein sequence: CASSIGGISYEQYF.

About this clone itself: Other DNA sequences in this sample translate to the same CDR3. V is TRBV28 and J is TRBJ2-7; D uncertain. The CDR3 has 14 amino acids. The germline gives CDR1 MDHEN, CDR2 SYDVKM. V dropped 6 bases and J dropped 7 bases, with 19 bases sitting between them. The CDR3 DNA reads TGTGCCAGCAGCCCGGCAGGTAGACGTGGGGAGCAGTACTTC. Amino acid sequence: CASSPAGRRGEQYF.

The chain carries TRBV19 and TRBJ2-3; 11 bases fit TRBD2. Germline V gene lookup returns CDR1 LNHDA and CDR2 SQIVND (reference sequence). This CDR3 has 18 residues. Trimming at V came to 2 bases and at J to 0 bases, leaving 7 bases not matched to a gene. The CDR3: CASSISAVAGGSTDTQYF. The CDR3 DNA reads TGTGCCAGTAGTATATCGGCGGTAGCGGGAGGGAGCACAGATACGCAGTATTTT.

The CDR3 sequence is CASKYRDLLNQPQHF. The DNA for the CDR3 is TGTGCCAGTAAATATAGGGACCTGTTGAATCAGCCCCAGCATTTT. The V gene is TRBV19, the J gene TRBJ1-5; the D gene is possibly TRBD1 (5 bases). Germline CDR1 and CDR2: LNHDA and SQIVND (reference sequence). The length of the CDR3 is 15 residues. V was trimmed by 7 bases and J by 4 bases, leaving 17 bases between them.

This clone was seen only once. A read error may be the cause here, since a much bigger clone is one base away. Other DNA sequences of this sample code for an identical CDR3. The CDR3 protein is CASSRDRGYNEQFF. CDR3 bases: TGTGCCAGCAGTAGGGACAGGGGTTACAATGAGCAGTTCTTC. The chain recombines TRBV25-1 with TRBJ2-1; 10 bases fit TRBD1. J gave up 4 bases and V 5 bases, and 2 bases lay outside the gene matches. The CDR3 has 14 residues. Germline V gene lookup returns CDR1 MGHDK and CDR2 SYGVNS.

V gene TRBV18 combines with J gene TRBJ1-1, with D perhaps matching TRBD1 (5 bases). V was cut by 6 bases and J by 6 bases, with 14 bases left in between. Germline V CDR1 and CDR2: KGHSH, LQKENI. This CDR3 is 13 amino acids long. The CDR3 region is CASSVGGYSEAFF. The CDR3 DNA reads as TGTGCCAGCTCCGTCGGGGGGTACTCTGAAGCTTTCTTT.

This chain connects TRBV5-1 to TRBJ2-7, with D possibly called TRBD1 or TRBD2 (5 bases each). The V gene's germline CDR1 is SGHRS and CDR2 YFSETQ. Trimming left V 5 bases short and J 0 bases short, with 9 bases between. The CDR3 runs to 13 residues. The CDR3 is CASRGTISYEQYF. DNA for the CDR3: TGCGCCAGCAGAGGGACGATCTCCTACGAGCAGTACTTC. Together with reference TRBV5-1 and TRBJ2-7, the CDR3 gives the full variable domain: KAGVTQTPRYLIKTRGQQVTLSCSPISGHRSVSWYQQTPGQGLQFLFEYFSETQRNKGNFPGRFSGRQFSNSRSEMNVSTLELGDSALYLCASRGTISYEQYFGPGTRLTVT.

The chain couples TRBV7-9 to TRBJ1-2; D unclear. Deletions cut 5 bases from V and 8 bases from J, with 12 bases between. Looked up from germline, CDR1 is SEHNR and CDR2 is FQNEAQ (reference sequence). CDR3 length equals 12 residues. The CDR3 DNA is TGTGCCAGCAGCCCCTCTCTCTGGGGCTACACCTTC. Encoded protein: CASSPSLWGYTF. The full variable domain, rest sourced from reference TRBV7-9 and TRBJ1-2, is DTGVSQNPRHKITKRGQNVTFRCDPISEHNRLYWYRQTLGQGPEFLTYFQNEAQLEKSRLLSDRFSAERPKGSFSTLEIQRTEQGDSAMYLCASSPSLWGYTFGSGTRLTVV.

The CDR3 nucleotides read TGTGCCAGCAGTGGTGGGTTCCAGCGGAGCACAGATACGCAGTATTTT. This sequence encodes CASSGGFQRSTDTQYF. This chain connects TRBV2 to TRBJ2-3; perhaps TRBD2 as D (5 bases). V was cut by 4 bases and J by 0 bases, with 14 bases left in between. Germline values: CDR1 SNHLY, CDR2 FYNNEI. This CDR3 has 16 amino acids.

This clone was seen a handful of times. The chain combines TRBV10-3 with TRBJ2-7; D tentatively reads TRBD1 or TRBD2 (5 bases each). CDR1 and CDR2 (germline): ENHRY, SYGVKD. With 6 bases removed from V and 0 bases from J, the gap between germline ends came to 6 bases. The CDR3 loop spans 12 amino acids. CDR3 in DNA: TGTGCCATCAGGGGGGACTCCTACGAGCAGTACTTC. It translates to CAIRGDSYEQYF.

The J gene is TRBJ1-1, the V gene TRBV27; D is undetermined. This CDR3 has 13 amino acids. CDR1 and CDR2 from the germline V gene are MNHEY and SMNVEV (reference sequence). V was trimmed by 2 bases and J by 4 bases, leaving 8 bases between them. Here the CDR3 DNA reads TGTGCCAGCAGTTTAGAGGGAGGCACTGAAGCTTTCTTT. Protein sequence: CASSLEGGTEAFF.